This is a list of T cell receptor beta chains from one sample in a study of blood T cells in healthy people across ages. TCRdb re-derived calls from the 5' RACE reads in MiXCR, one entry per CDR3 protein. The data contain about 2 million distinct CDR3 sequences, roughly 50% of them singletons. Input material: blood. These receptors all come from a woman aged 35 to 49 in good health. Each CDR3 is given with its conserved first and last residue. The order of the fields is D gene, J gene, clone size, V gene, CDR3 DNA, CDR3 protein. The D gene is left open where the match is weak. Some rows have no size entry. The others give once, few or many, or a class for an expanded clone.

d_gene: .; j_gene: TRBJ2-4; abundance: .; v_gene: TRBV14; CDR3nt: TGTGCCAGCAGCCAAGAGTTGGGGAGTGAGCAGTACTTC; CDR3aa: CASSQELGSEQYF
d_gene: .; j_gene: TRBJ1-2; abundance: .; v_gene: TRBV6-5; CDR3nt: TGTGCCAGCAGTTACTCTAGGACAAGTGGCTATGGCTACACCTTC; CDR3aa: CASSYSRTSGYGYTF
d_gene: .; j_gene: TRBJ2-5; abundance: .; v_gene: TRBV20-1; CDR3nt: TGCAGTGGGGTCATTGCTAATCCCCAAGAGACCCAGTACTTC; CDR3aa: CSGVIANPQETQYF
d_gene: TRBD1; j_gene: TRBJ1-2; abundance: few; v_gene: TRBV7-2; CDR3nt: TGTGCCAGCAGTCCCGGGACAGGGTCCCCTAACTATGGCTACACCTTC; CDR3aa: CASSPGTGSPNYGYTF
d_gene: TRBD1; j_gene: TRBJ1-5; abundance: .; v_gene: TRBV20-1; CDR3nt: TGCAGTGCTAGCCGGGACAGGGGGGGTAGCAATCAGCCCCAGCATTTT; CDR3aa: CSASRDRGGSNQPQHF
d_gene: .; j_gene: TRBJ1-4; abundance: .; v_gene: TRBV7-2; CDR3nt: TGTGCCAGCAGCCTAAGCGGGACTAATGAAAAACTGTTTTTT; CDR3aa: CASSLSGTNEKLFF
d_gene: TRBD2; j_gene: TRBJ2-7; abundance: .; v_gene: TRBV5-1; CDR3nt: TGCGCCAGCAGCTTTGACTTGACTAGCGATTCGAATGAGCAGTACTTC; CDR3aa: CASSFDLTSDSNEQYF
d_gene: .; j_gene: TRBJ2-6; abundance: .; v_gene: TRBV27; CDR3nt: TGTGCCAGCAGTTTCGGCAGGCTCTCTGGGGCCAACGTCCTGACTTTC; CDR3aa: CASSFGRLSGANVLTF
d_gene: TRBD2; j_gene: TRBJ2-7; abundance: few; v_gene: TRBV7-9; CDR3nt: TGTGCCAGCAGCTGGACTAGCGGAGACGAGCAGTACTTC; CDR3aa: CASSWTSGDEQYF
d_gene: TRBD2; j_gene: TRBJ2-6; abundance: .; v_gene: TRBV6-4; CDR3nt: TGTGCCAGCAGTGCAACTAGCGGGGGGGTCTCTGGGGCCAACGTCCTGACTTTC; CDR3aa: CASSATSGGVSGANVLTF